Listed here is a single T cell receptor (beta chain). Its antigen is unidentified. The V gene end was trimmed by 6 bases and the J gene end by 5 bases; junction bases not matched to a gene: 14. The CDR3 totals 16 residues. Per germline, CDR1 SQVTM and CDR2 ANQGSEA. The sample comes from a study of shared clonotypes between healthy human individuals. Study-level results: Exclusively blood specimens were collected; tissue repertoires likely differ.

TCRdb's table, derived via immunoSEQ multiplex PCR, lists solely in-frame clones and lacks some. Of roughly 1,600,000 clones listed, approximately 98.5% are singletons. This chain links TRBV29-1 with TRBJ2-1, with 9 positions matching TRBD1. Sequencing was carried out using naive CD4+ T cells sorted from blood. Subset described: CD45RA+ positively selected. The clonotype comes from a man aged 25-40 years in good health. This CDR3 is CSVTRDRDQMDNEQFF. Here the CDR3 DNA reads TGCAGCGTCACACGGGACAGGGACCAAATGGACAATGAGCAGTTCTTC.